The 8 T cell receptor beta chains listed next were all sequenced from one sample in a study of shared clonotypes between healthy human individuals. Clones were sequenced by immunoSEQ multiplex PCR, and TCRdb holds only the in-frame ones, with some missing. The sample shows roughly 500,000 clones, about 84% of them seen only once. Sample: PBMCs. The receptor source for this set is a woman aged 40 to 50 in good health. Some clones in this sample may be carry-over from other donors' samples.

This clone showed up many times. The same CDR3 can be traced to other DNA sequences in this sample. This sequence joins TRBV19 and TRBJ1-1, with TRBD1 matching 9 bases. The V and J ends lost 7 bases and 9 bases, in that order; junction bases with no gene match: 6. CDR1 LNHDA and CDR2 SQIVND come from the germline V gene (reference sequence). The CDR3 contains 12 residues. Here the CDR3 DNA reads TGTGCCAGTATCTCGACAGGGGGTAAAGCTTTCTTT. Residues: CASISTGGKAFF.

This clone occurred many times. Other DNA variants within this sample encode the same CDR3. V and J are TRBV7-3 and TRBJ1-6; D perhaps matches TRBD1 (5 bases). With 2 bases removed from V and 9 bases from J, the gap between germline ends came to 11 bases. This CDR3 spans 14 amino acids. Germline V gives CDR1 SGHTA, CDR2 FQGTGA. The CDR3 loop reads CASSLGAGSSPLHF. The CDR3 region has the DNA TGTGCCAGCAGCTTAGGGGCAGGGTCTTCACCCCTCCACTTT.

As regards this clone: A much more abundant neighbour one base away suggests this may be a read error. This sequence joins TRBV5-6 and TRBJ2-1; 7 bases align to TRBD2. The CDR3 covers 16 residues. The ends lost 4 bases at V and 5 bases at J; junction bases unmatched: 12. CDR1 and CDR2 from the germline V gene are SGHDT and YYEEEE. The CDR3 bases are TGTGCCAGCAGCCCTTTTGCGGGAGTATCTGACAATGAGCAGTTCTTC. The encoded protein is CASSPFAGVSDNEQFF.

The gene calls are TRBV7-9 and TRBJ1-3; no reliable D call. The CDR3 runs to 16 residues. Trimming left V 4 bases short and J 0 bases short, with 13 bases between. Germline V gene lookup returns CDR1 SEHNR and CDR2 FQNEAQ (reference sequence). The CDR3, as DNA: TGTGCCAGCAGCTCGCAGCCCATGAGCTCTGGAAACACCATATATTTT. Translated: CASSSQPMSSGNTIYF.

The CDR3 DNA reads TGTGCCAGCAGCCCCCTGCTCGTCGGGGAGCTGTTTTTT. This codes for CASSPLLVGELFF. The chain combines TRBV4-2 with TRBJ2-2; no reliable D call. CDR3 length equals 13 residues. The germline gives CDR1 LGHNA, CDR2 YNFKEQ. V was pared by 4 bases and J by 7 bases, with 10 bases between.

The genes are TRBV2 and TRBJ1-2, with D possibly matching TRBD1 (6 bases). Germline values: CDR1 SNHLY, CDR2 FYNNEI. V was clipped by 2 bases and J by 3 bases, with 10 bases between them. The CDR3 totals 14 residues. The DNA of the CDR3 is TGTGCCAGCAGTGAATGGGCAGGGGACTATGGCTACACCTTC. This encodes CASSEWAGDYGYTF.

This clone was seen only once. The chain employs TRBV27 and TRBJ2-7; 10 bases align to TRBD2. The CDR3 runs to 15 residues. J lost 0 bases, V lost 4 bases, and 3 bases had no gene match. Germline V gene lookup returns CDR1 MNHEY and CDR2 SMNVEV (reference sequence). The CDR3 DNA is TGTGCCAGCAGTTCCCGGACTAGCGGCTCCTACGAGCAGTACTTC. Translating it yields CASSSRTSGSYEQYF.

The V call is TRBV30, the J call TRBJ1-4; tentative D call: TRBD1 (6 bases). CDR1 is GTSNPN, CDR2 SVGIG, per germline (reference sequence). The CDR3 extends over 13 amino acids. Deletions cut 4 bases from V and 8 bases from J, with 14 bases between. The CDR3: CAWTSRGSEKLFF. For the CDR3, the DNA is TGTGCCTGGACCAGCAGGGGTAGCGAAAAACTGTTTTTT.